This T cell receptor beta chain was captured by sequencing in a study of blood T cell repertoires in COVID-19. Study summary: The United States, Italy and Spain supplied acute and convalescent COVID-19 samples.

Study members were between roughly 18 and 90 years old and lived in 20 to 25 US regions. Grouping used clinical history reported by participants in a survey and questionnaire. V lost 2 bases and J 1 base, leaving 12 bases between the germline ends. The germline V gene has CDR1 LGHNA and CDR2 YNFKEQ. The CDR3 is 15 residues long. The assay was immunoSEQ multiplex PCR, and TCRdb's table has in-frame clones only and misses some. The sample lists under 500,000 clones, more than 80% occurring once. This receptor was identified in a man aged 30-40 years who had recovered from COVID-19. Source material: PBMCs or T cells enriched from blood (not recorded which). V and J are TRBV4-2 and TRBJ2-7, with D perhaps TRBD2 (6 bases). CDR3 coding DNA: TGTGCCAGCAGCCAAATGAGTAGCGGTTCCTACGAGCAGTACTTC. It encodes CASSQMSSGSYEQYF.